The entry that follows covers one T cell receptor (beta chain) sequence. Its antigen is undetermined. V lost 2 bases, J lost 7 bases, and 6 bases stayed unmatched. CDR3 length equals 16 residues. A single record per CDR3 protein comes from TCRdb applying MiXCR to the RT-PCR reads. The repertoire holds 860,000 or so distinct CDR3 sequences, with around 20% as singletons. This entry belongs to a study of response to subunit inactivated influenza vaccine. Findings of the study overall: Authors suggested each seasonal influenza vaccination recruits few new T cells.

The sequence was collected from a man aged 45-60 years who received an inactivated influenza vaccine. The input for sequencing was PBMCs from blood, taken 5 days after vaccination. V is TRBV12-3 or TRBV12-4 and J is TRBJ2-1; 12 bases match TRBD2. The CDR3 nucleotides are TGTGCCAGCAGTTTACCCGGACTAGCGGGACGGAATGAGCAGTTCTTC. Encoded protein: CASSLPGLAGRNEQFF.